This entry features one TCR beta chain sequence. Its antigen target is currently unknown. No base quality information exists; no much larger clone differs at one position. The data stem from a study of healthy donors' naive CD4 and CD8 T cells (dated by TCRdb to the mid-2010s). Background on the whole study: Donors were selected to cover three age groups (20-25, 40-50 and 60-70 years, several each), with a mean age of around 47, and half of the donors were female. For TCR alpha, a new primer set was designed to cover all functional IMGT alpha gene variants, and the remainder of the protocol was kept the same as the beta-chain workflow. The study sequenced rearranged TCR alpha and beta chains from naive CD4+ and CD8+ T cells to test how TCR variation relates to lineage commitment. Peripheral blood mononuclear cells were obtained from 15 to 20 unrelated, healthy individuals. Donors were HLA-typed by sequencing at HLA-A, -B, -C, -DRB1, -DQB1 and -DPB1 using the SBTexcellerator protocol, an ABI3130xl analyzer and SBTengine software.

What the research found in general, with its limitations: Most V and J gene segments were reportedly biased between naive CD4+ and CD8+ cells, consistently across donors and independent of HLA genotype. The study did not directly address whether homeostatic proliferation of naive T cells might have biased the repertoire. In both chains, CD4+ lineage was associated with a positively charged CDR3 and CD8+ lineage with a negatively charged CDR3. Because alpha and beta chains were sequenced in bulk and could not be paired, the effects of the two chains in combination were not assessed. V genes, J genes and CDR3 charge together appeared to explain about 13% of CD4/CD8 propensity variance, in a largely additive manner.

V loses 1 base of germline sequence and J loses 5 bases, and the interval between the two ends is 13 bases. According to the germline V gene (reference sequence), CDR1 reads SGHNT and CDR2 reads YYREEE. The CDR3 spans 14 residues, from the cysteine through the phenylalanine. The entry retains the CDR3 DNA only, 42 bases that are in frame from base 1. Data came from a 454 GS FLX Titanium. A previously published linear amplification protocol was used to build the TCR libraries, starting from roughly 500 ng of total RNA. Sequencing was carried out on the Roche/454 Genome Sequencer using Titanium chemistry. The authors' pipeline ran thus. A total of roughly 80,000 rearranged TCR alpha transcripts were sequenced from roughly 5 of the healthy donors. Duplicate transcripts were removed, and each unique TCR clonotype was defined by its CDR3 junction following IMGT nomenclature. Using logistic regression in R 2.13.0, the researchers modeled CD4 versus CD8 status as a function of V and J genes, with an adjustment for donor effects and a Bonferroni correction for multiple testing. The public reads were run again by TCRdb, first through fastp at Q25 and then through MiXCR, and only productive beta chains were kept. CDR3 protein sequences are deduplicated, and each keeps its most common genes and DNA. These V and J calls rely on TCRdb rather than the paper's analysis. The sample has approximately 180,000 distinct CDR3 sequences on record, about 70% of them singletons. The top ten hold 2% to 2.5% of the sample.

Cells with a CD4+CD8-CD45RO-CD45RA+ profile were isolated by FACS and defined as naive CD4+ T cells, and those with a CD8+CD4-CD45RA+CD27bright profile were defined as naive CD8+ T cells. Antibodies against CD4 (RPA-T4), CD8 (SK1), CD27 (O323), CD45RA (HI100) and CD45RO (UCHL1) were used for sorting. This sequence originates from a pool of human donors in good health; the sample pools cells from several healthy donors. In this chain, TRBV5-4 is recombined with TRBJ2-7, with TRBD1 as a weak D call on 6 bases. The sequencing sample was made of naive CD4+ and CD8+ T cells sorted from blood, pooled from several donors. This specimen's cell subset or site label, per the study, means: FACS-sorted naive CD4+ (CD45RO-CD45RA+) and naive CD8+ (CD45RA+CD27bright) T cells. The DNA sequence reads TGTGCCAGCAGCTTGAGGTCCAGGGGACACGAGCAGTACTTC. It translates as CASSLRSRGHEQYF.